A single sample gave rise to the 29 T cell receptor beta chains below, sequenced in a study of blood T cell repertoires in COVID-19. Using immunoSEQ multiplex PCR, the repertoire was profiled, and TCRdb retains in-frame clones only, with some absent. The sample shows fewer than 350,000 clones, approximately 88% of them seen only once. Specimen: PBMCs or T cells enriched from blood (not recorded which). The receptor set was obtained from a woman in her thirties or forties who had recovered from COVID-19.

Concerning this clone: One end of the junction fails to match germline, which may point to a read error. The V and J genes are TRBV28 and TRBJ2-4; 8 nucleotides line up with TRBD2. The germline V gene encodes CDR1 MDHEN and CDR2 SYDVKM. There are 18 residues in the CDR3. CDR3 protein: CARSSLSGGEGTKNIQYF. The CDR3 coding sequence is TGTGCCCGCAGTTCCCTCTCGGGGGGGGAGGGGACCAAAAACATTCAGTACTTC.

The chain uses TRBV2 and TRBJ1-6, with D possibly matching TRBD1 (6 bases). V dropped 7 bases and J dropped 10 bases, with 20 bases sitting between them. Germline CDR1 SNHLY, CDR2 FYNNEI. CDR3 size: 15 residues. CDR3 region: CASTIERAGESPLHF. CDR3 coding DNA: TGTGCCAGCACTATCGAGAGGGCAGGGGAATCACCCCTCCACTTT.

The chain links TRBV6-4 to TRBJ2-3, with unresolved D. V lost 6 bases and J lost 2, with 9 bases in between. The CDR3 runs to 13 residues. The germline V gene has CDR1 MRHNA and CDR2 SNTAGT. The CDR3 coding sequence is TGTGCCAGCAGCCACAGTAACACAGATACGCAGTATTTT. Encoded protein: CASSHSNTDTQYF.

This chain uses TRBV28 with TRBJ1-1, with D possibly matching TRBD1 (6 bases). CDR1 and CDR2 from the germline V gene are MDHEN and SYDVKM. The CDR3 extends over 15 amino acids. Trimming took 4 bases from V and 1 from J, leaving 13 bases between them. CDR3 DNA sequence: TGTGCCAGCAGTTCCCCGGACAGCGGGAACACTGAAGCTTTCTTT. This codes for CASSSPDSGNTEAFF.

The chain links TRBV18 to TRBJ2-3; weak D call: TRBD2 (6 bases). CDR1 is KGHSH and CDR2 is LQKENI in the germline V gene. Deletions cut 1 base from V and 4 bases from J, with 15 bases between. The CDR3 is 16 residues long. The CDR3 sequence: CASSPREPGAADTQYF. The CDR3 DNA reads as TGTGCCAGCTCACCACGGGAGCCGGGAGCCGCAGATACGCAGTATTTT.

This chain uses TRBV11-3 with TRBJ2-5, with D uncertain. Trimming took 8 bases from V and 0 from J, leaving 7 bases between them. The CDR3 extends over 12 amino acids. CDR1 and CDR2 (germline): SGHNT, YENEEA. This chain's CDR3 is CASALNQETQYF. As DNA, the CDR3 is TGTGCCAGCGCCCTAAACCAAGAGACCCAGTACTTC.

This clone showed up just once. Other DNA sequences in the sample encode the same CDR3. This chain joins TRBV7-2 and TRBJ1-1; the D is unclear. CDR3 length equals 13 residues. The germline CDR1 and CDR2 sequences are SGHTA and FQGNSA. V dropped 4 bases and J dropped 1 base, with 7 bases sitting between them. Written as DNA, the CDR3 is TGTGCCAGCAGCTCAGGAGGGAACACTGAAGCTTTCTTT. It translates to CASSSGGNTEAFF. Drawing the rest from reference TRBV7-2 and TRBJ1-1, the complete variable domain is GAGVSQSPSNKVTEKGKDVELRCDPISGHTALYWYRQSLGQGLEFLIYFQGNSAPDKSGLPSDRFSAERTGGSVSTLTIQRTQQEDSAVYLCASSSGGNTEAFFGQGTRLTVV.

The J gene is TRBJ1-5, the V gene TRBV4-1; D call uncertain. Germline V gene data show CDR1 as MGHRA and CDR2 as YSYEKL. The CDR3 loop spans 13 amino acids. V lost 4 bases and J 5 bases, leaving 9 bases between the germline ends. CDR3 sequence: CASSLSHDQPQHF. In DNA, the CDR3 is TGCGCCAGCAGCCTTTCACACGATCAGCCCCAGCATTTT.

The chain recombines TRBV28 with TRBJ1-4; D not certain. The CDR3 has 12 residues. Trimming cost V 6 bases and J 5 bases, with 7 bases left between them. The germline gives CDR1 MDHEN, CDR2 SYDVKM. The CDR3 DNA reads as TGTGCCAGCAGACACCAGAATGAAAAACTGTTTTTT. Its protein product is CASRHQNEKLFF.

V is TRBV19 and J is TRBJ2-1; 8 nucleotides match TRBD2. CDR1 and CDR2 from the germline V gene are LNHDA and SQIVND (reference sequence). J was trimmed by 0 bases and V by 1 base; bases with no gene match: 5. The CDR3 is made up of 17 amino acids. CDR3 sequence reads: CASSIGESGSSYNEQFF. For the CDR3, the DNA is TGTGCCAGTAGTATAGGAGAAAGCGGGAGCTCCTACAATGAGCAGTTCTTC.

The chain links TRBV6-2 or TRBV6-3 to TRBJ2-7; D unclear. V was shortened by 4 bases and J by 1 base, with 5 bases between the two germline ends. The CDR3 has 12 amino acids. Germline CDR1 and CDR2: MNHEY and SVGEGT. This chain's CDR3 is CASSWASYEQYF. The CDR3, as DNA: TGTGCCAGCAGTTGGGCGTCCTACGAGCAGTACTTC.

The chain is built from TRBV11-1 and TRBJ2-7; D is perhaps TRBD1 (6 bases). Germline assignment: CDR1 SGHAT and CDR2 FQDESV (reference sequence). The V gene lost 7 bases and the J gene lost 2 bases, with 15 bases spanning the gap. The CDR3 length is 14 residues. CDR3 bases: TGTGCCAGCACCTCCGGACAGCCTCCCTACGAGCAGTACTTC. It is translated as CASTSGQPPYEQYF.

This clone was seen more than once but under ten times. The chain is built from TRBV2 and TRBJ2-5; a weak D match, TRBD2 (5 bases). Looked up from germline, CDR1 is SNHLY and CDR2 is FYNNEI. This CDR3 has 12 residues. Trimming took 9 bases from V and 2 from J, leaving 10 bases between them. Written as DNA, the CDR3 is TGTGCCAGGGAGGCGTTTCAAGAGACCCAGTACTTC. It translates to CAREAFQETQYF.

This chain connects TRBV27 to TRBJ1-2; D gene uncertain. The length of the CDR3 is 13 residues. V was trimmed by 6 bases and J by 1 base, leaving 9 bases between them. Germline values: CDR1 MNHEY, CDR2 SMNVEV (reference sequence). In nucleotides, the CDR3 is TGTGCCAGCAGCCCCGCCTATAACTATGGCTACACCTTC. Translated, it gives CASSPAYNYGYTF.

The J gene is TRBJ1-6, the V gene TRBV19, with a tentative D call TRBD1 (6 bases). The CDR3 has 13 amino acids. V lost 10 bases, J lost 14 bases, and 21 bases lay in between. The germline V gene has CDR1 LNHDA and CDR2 SQIVND (reference sequence). Here the CDR3 reads CATRTDKSSTLHF. CDR3 in DNA: TGTGCCACCAGGACAGACAAGAGCTCCACCCTCCACTTT.

This clone was counted at least ten times. The V call is TRBV6-5, the J call TRBJ2-7; a possible D gene is TRBD1 (6 bases). Trimming cost V 10 bases and J 3 bases, with 16 bases left between them. Germline loops: CDR1 MNHEY, CDR2 SVGAGI. This CDR3 is built from 13 residues. The CDR3 DNA is TGTGCCACCAACGACAGGATCCTCTACGAGCAGTACTTC. It specifies CATNDRILYEQYF.

The chain is built from TRBV7-2 and TRBJ2-7; TRBD1 agrees at 8 bases. The CDR3 covers 15 residues. Germline V gene sequence: CDR1 SGHTA, CDR2 FQGNSA. The V and J ends lost 2 bases and 4 bases, in that order; junction bases with no gene match: 7. The CDR3 region is CASSLRTGTRYEQYF. CDR3 nucleotide sequence: TGTGCCAGCAGCTTACGGACAGGGACCCGATACGAGCAGTACTTC.

The rearrangement joins TRBV28 to TRBJ2-5; D might be TRBD1 (5 bases). Germline assignment: CDR1 MDHEN and CDR2 SYDVKM. The length of the CDR3 is 16 residues. Trimming removed 7 bases from V and 5 bases from J, with 23 bases in between. CDR3 DNA sequence: TGTGCCAGCACCTCAAAGGGGCCGTCGAGAAGGGAGACCCAGTACTTC. Amino acids: CASTSKGPSRRETQYF.

This chain connects TRBV11-3 to TRBJ2-1; D perhaps matches TRBD2 (6 bases). V lost 1 base and J 8 bases, leaving 9 bases between the germline ends. CDR3 length: 13 residues. The germline gives CDR1 SGHNT, CDR2 YENEEA. The CDR3 nucleotides are TGTGCCAGCAGCTTAGGGCGGGGTCATGAGCAGTTCTTC. Translating gives CASSLGRGHEQFF. Using reference TRBV11-3 and TRBJ2-1 for the parts outside the CDR3, the full variable domain is EAGVVQSPRYKIIEKKQPVAFWCNPISGHNTLYWYLQNLGQGPELLIRYENEEAVDDSQLPKDRFSAERLKGVDSTLKIQPAELGDSAVYLCASSLGRGHEQFFGPGTRLTVL.

The chain is built from TRBV28 and TRBJ1-1; a weak D match, TRBD1 (6 bases). V was shortened by 4 bases and J by 1 base, with 16 bases between the two germline ends. Germline assignment: CDR1 MDHEN and CDR2 SYDVKM. This CDR3 contains 16 residues. CDR3 loop: CASSSPEGVGNTEAFF. Written as DNA, the CDR3 is TGTGCCAGCAGTTCCCCCGAGGGGGTTGGGAACACTGAAGCTTTCTTT.

The chain combines TRBV28 with TRBJ2-7; D might be TRBD2 (5 bases). CDR1 and CDR2 from the germline V gene are MDHEN and SYDVKM. The CDR3 extends over 13 amino acids. The germline V and J ends were trimmed by 2 bases and 3 bases, with 8 bases remaining between them. In nucleotides, the CDR3 is TGTGCCAGCAGTTTAGGAGGCAGCTACGAGCAGTACTTC. Translation gives CASSLGGSYEQYF. The variable domain in full, with the rest retrieved from reference TRBV28 and TRBJ2-7, is DVKVTQSSRYLVKRTGEKVFLECVQDMDHENMFWYRQDPGLGLRLIYFSYDVKMKEKGDIPEGYSVSREKKERFSLILESASTNQTSMYLCASSLGGSYEQYFGPGTRLTVT.

DNA for the CDR3: TGTGCCAGCAGCTTGGCCTTTACCTCCTACGAGCAGTACTTC. It encodes CASSLAFTSYEQYF. This chain links TRBV11-2 with TRBJ2-7; the D is unclear. Trimming removed 3 bases at V and 0 bases at J, with 9 bases between. The germline V gene has CDR1 SGHAT and CDR2 FQNNGV. This CDR3 region has 14 residues. Complete variable domain (other parts from reference TRBV11-2 and TRBJ2-7): EAGVAQSPRYKIIEKRQSVAFWCNPISGHATLYWYQQILGQGPKLLIQFQNNGVVDDSQLPKDRFSAERLKGVDSTLKIQPAKLEDSAVYLCASSLAFTSYEQYFGPGTRLTVT.

The rearrangement joins TRBV4-2 to TRBJ2-7; 16 bases map to TRBD2. Germline V CDR1 and CDR2: LGHNA, YNFKEQ. This CDR3 is 18 amino acids long. J lost 3 bases, V lost 3 bases, and 8 bases had no gene match. CDR3 in DNA: TGTGCCAGCAGCCACCCCCCTGGGACTAGCGGGGGGGACTACGAGCAGTACTTC. It encodes CASSHPPGTSGGDYEQYF.

The genes are TRBV19 and TRBJ2-1; the D gene is possibly TRBD2 (7 bases). The CDR3 is 21 residues long. Deletions cut 3 bases from V and 0 bases from J, with 27 bases between. CDR1 is LNHDA, CDR2 SQIVND, per germline (reference sequence). As DNA, the CDR3 is TGTGCCAGTAGTATGGACGGGGGGCGGGACCCGATCCCCAGCTCCTACAATGAGCAGTTCTTC. It translates to CASSMDGGRDPIPSSYNEQFF.

The chain joins TRBV18 to TRBJ2-7, with 10 bases matching TRBD1. The junction had 11 bases not matched to a gene; V was cut back by 3 bases and J by 6 bases. The CDR3 consists of 16 residues. Germline-derived CDR1 and CDR2 are KGHSH and LQKENI. The CDR3: CASSPPDRGLVAEQYF. CDR3 sequence (DNA): TGTGCCAGCTCACCGCCTGACAGGGGGCTAGTCGCCGAGCAGTACTTC.

This chain links TRBV24-1 with TRBJ2-1; 8 nucleotides match TRBD2. Germline V lookup: CDR1 KGHDR, CDR2 SFDVKD. Trimming cost V 1 base and J 6 bases; bases outside gene matches: 7. This CDR3 region has 16 residues. CDR3 region: CATSDLGTREPNEQFF. CDR3 coding DNA: TGTGCCACCAGTGATTTAGGGACTAGAGAACCCAATGAGCAGTTCTTC.

In this sample, this clone turned up a few times. The chain carries TRBV20-1 and TRBJ2-1; 7 bases align to TRBD2. V lost 3 bases, J lost 0 bases, and 8 bases stayed unmatched. This CDR3 spans 16 amino acids. Germline V CDR1 and CDR2: DFQATT, SNEGSKA (reference sequence). Here the CDR3 reads CSASIRGGSSYNEQFF. In nucleotides, the CDR3 is TGCAGTGCTAGTATCCGCGGGGGTAGCTCCTACAATGAGCAGTTCTTC.

This chain uses TRBV18 with TRBJ2-7; maybe TRBD1 (5 bases). The germline V gene has CDR1 KGHSH and CDR2 LQKENI. The CDR3 has 16 amino acids. The V end lost 6 bases, the J end lost 0 bases, and 18 bases lay between the germline ends. The CDR3 region is CASSQGVGAFSYEQYF. CDR3 DNA: TGTGCCAGCTCTCAAGGGGTAGGGGCCTTCTCCTACGAGCAGTACTTC.

The chain employs TRBV19 and TRBJ2-7; 7 bases map to TRBD1. This CDR3 region has 14 residues. Germline V lookup: CDR1 LNHDA, CDR2 SQIVND (reference sequence). J was trimmed by 1 base and V by 5 bases; bases with no gene match: 5. The CDR3, as DNA: TGTGCCAGTAGTCAGACAGGGACATCCTACGAGCAGTACTTC. Translating gives CASSQTGTSYEQYF. Supplemented by reference TRBV19 and TRBJ2-7, the full variable domain reads DGGITQSPKYLFRKEGQNVTLSCEQNLNHDAMYWYRQDPGQGLRLIYYSQIVNDFQKGDIAEGYSVSREKKESFPLTVTSAQKNPTAFYLCASSQTGTSYEQYFGPGTRLTVT.